These T cell receptor beta chains were read from a single sample in a study of cytomegalovirus exposure and HLA in healthy donors. The method was immunoSEQ multiplex PCR; TCRdb's version includes in-frame clones alone and lacks a portion of them. The sample holds some 100,000 clones, around 80% seen once. The source material was PBMCs. The receptor set was obtained from a woman aged 45-65 years in good health and CMV-seropositive. CDR3s include the opening cysteine and the closing phenylalanine or tryptophan. D genes are given only for firm matches. Size values are once, few and many counts, or a class for expanded clones, and some rows have none.

clone size	V gene	CDR3 length	D gene	J gene	CDR3 DNA	CDR3 protein
once	TRBV10-1	12	NA	TRBJ1-1	TGCGCCAGCAGTTCAATGAACACTGAAGCTTTCTTT	CASSSMNTEAFF
NA	TRBV5-1	13	TRBD1	TRBJ2-7	TGCGCCAGCAGACTAGACAGGGTCGACGAGCAGTACTTC	CASRLDRVDEQYF
few	TRBV27	14	NA	TRBJ2-2	TGTGCCAGCAGTTGGCAGCAGGACACCGGGGAGCTGTTTTTT	CASSWQQDTGELFF
few	TRBV6-5	12	NA	TRBJ1-2	TGTGCCAGCAGTCAGGGGATCTATGGCTACACCTTC	CASSQGIYGYTF
NA	TRBV4-1	14	NA	TRBJ1-2	TGCGCCAGCAGCCACCCGGGGGGCCAGGAGGGCTACACCTTC	CASSHPGGQEGYTF
few	TRBV19	15	TRBD1	TRBJ1-5	TGTGCCAGTAGTGCTCTTACAGGGGGGAATCAGCCCCAGCATTTT	CASSALTGGNQPQHF
once	TRBV30	14	TRBD1	TRBJ1-1	TGTGCCTGGAGTCCTAGGACAGGGGCCCCTGAAGCTTTCTTT	CAWSPRTGAPEAFF
NA	TRBV19	13	NA	TRBJ1-1	TGTGCCAGTAGTATACAGGGCTTCAGCGAAGCTTTCTTT	CASSIQGFSEAFF
few	TRBV6-5	15	TRBD2	TRBJ2-1	TGTGCCAGCAGTACCGGGACTAGCGGAAACAATGAGCAGTTCTTC	CASSTGTSGNNEQFF
NA	TRBV10-1	13	NA	TRBJ1-2	TGCGCCAGCAGTGACCAACAGGGTCGCGGCTACACCTTC	CASSDQQGRGYTF
NA	TRBV5-1	15	TRBD2	TRBJ2-1	TGCGCCAGCTCAGCTAGAGTAGCGGGAGACAATGAGCAGTTCTTC	CASSARVAGDNEQFF
NA	TRBV5-1	15	NA	TRBJ2-3	TGCGCCAGCAGTTCCAGGATGGGGCTCACAGATACGCAGTATTTT	CASSSRMGLTDTQYF
NA	TRBV6-5	16	NA	TRBJ2-2	TGTGCCAGCAGTTACGGCGAAGTTCGGGTCACCGGGGAGCTGTTTTTT	CASSYGEVRVTGELFF
NA	TRBV13	15	TRBD1	TRBJ2-5	TGTGCCAGCAGCGGAGGGACAGGGGGGAGAGAGACCCAGTACTTC	CASSGGTGGRETQYF
NA	TRBV29-1	14	NA	TRBJ1-1	TGCAGCGTTGAAGCGGGGGGGGTGAACACTGAAGCTTTCTTT	CSVEAGGVNTEAFF
NA	TRBV10-3	17	NA	TRBJ2-6	TGTGCCATCAGGGGAAGTAGGGAGAAGTCTGGGGCCAACGTCCTGACTTTC	CAIRGSREKSGANVLTF
NA	TRBV9	14	NA	TRBJ2-4	TGTGCCAGCAGCGTAAACGCTCGAGAAAACATTCAGTACTTC	CASSVNARENIQYF
few	TRBV19	15	TRBD1	TRBJ1-1	TGTGCCAGTAGTGACCCCAGGGGGCAGAACACTGAAGCTTTCTTT	CASSDPRGQNTEAFF
NA	TRBV4-1	12	NA	TRBJ2-1	TGCGCCAGCAGCCTCACAGGGAGTGAGCAGTTCTTC	CASSLTGSEQFF
NA	TRBV28	13	NA	TRBJ2-7	TGTGCCAGCAGTTTAGACAGCTCCTACGAGCAGTACTTC	CASSLDSSYEQYF
NA	TRBV6-5	14	NA	TRBJ2-7	TGTGCCAGCAGTTACACGGAGAGCTCCTACGAGCAGTACTTC	CASSYTESSYEQYF
few	TRBV7-3	13	NA	TRBJ2-1	TGTGCCAGCAGCCCGACTGCATACAATGAGCAGTTCTTC	CASSPTAYNEQFF
NA	TRBV30	19	TRBD1	TRBJ1-6	TGTGCCTGGAGTACCCCGGGACAGTTCTCGCCCTCCTATAATTCACCCCTCCACTTT	CAWSTPGQFSPSYNSPLHF
NA	TRBV9	17	TRBD2	TRBJ2-1	TGTGCCAGCAGTGCGGGACTAGCGGACAGCTCCTACAATGAGCAGTTCTTC	CASSAGLADSSYNEQFF
NA	TRBV9	14	TRBD1	TRBJ1-2	TGTGCCAGCAGCGTAGGGGACAGCCTGTATGGCTACACCTTC	CASSVGDSLYGYTF
NA	TRBV13	15	TRBD1	TRBJ2-3	TGTGCCAGCAGCTGGGACAGGGGCGGCACAGATACGCAGTATTTT	CASSWDRGGTDTQYF
NA	TRBV19	14	NA	TRBJ2-7	TGTGCCAGTAGTATAGTTGGCAGTTCTTACGAGCAGTACTTC	CASSIVGSSYEQYF
NA	TRBV6-1	14	NA	TRBJ1-1	TGTGCCAGCAGTCTCAGGGGAGAGGGCACTGAAGCTTTCTTT	CASSLRGEGTEAFF